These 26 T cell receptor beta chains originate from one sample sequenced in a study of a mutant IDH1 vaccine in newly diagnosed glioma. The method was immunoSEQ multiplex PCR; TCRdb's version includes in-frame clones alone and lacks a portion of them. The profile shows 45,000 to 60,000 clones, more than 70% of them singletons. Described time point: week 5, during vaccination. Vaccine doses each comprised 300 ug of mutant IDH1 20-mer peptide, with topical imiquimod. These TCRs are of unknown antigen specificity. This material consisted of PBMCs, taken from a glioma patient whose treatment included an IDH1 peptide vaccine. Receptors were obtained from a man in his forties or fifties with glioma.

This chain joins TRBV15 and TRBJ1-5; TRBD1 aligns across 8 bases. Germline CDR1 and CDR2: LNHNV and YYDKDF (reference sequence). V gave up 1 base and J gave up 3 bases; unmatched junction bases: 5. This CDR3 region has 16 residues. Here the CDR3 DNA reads TGTGCCACCAGCAGAGGGGGGGGACAGGACAATCAGCCCCAGCATTTT. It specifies CATSRGGGQDNQPQHF.

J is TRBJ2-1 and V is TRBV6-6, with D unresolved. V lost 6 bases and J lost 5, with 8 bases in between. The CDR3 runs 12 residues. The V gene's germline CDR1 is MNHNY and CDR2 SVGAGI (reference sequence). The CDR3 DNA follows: TGTGCCAGCAGGACGGTTGACAATGAGCAGTTCTTC. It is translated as CASRTVDNEQFF.

The chain's CDR3 is CASSYGGDRDHEQFF. The CDR3 DNA is TGTGCCAGCAGTTACGGCGGGGACAGGGACCATGAGCAGTTCTTC. This chain uses TRBV6-6 with TRBJ2-1, with 9 bases identical to TRBD1. V lost 2 bases to trimming and J lost 8 bases; unmatched junction nucleotides: 7. The CDR3 is made up of 15 amino acids. Germline V gene data show CDR1 as MNHNY and CDR2 as SVGAGI (reference sequence).

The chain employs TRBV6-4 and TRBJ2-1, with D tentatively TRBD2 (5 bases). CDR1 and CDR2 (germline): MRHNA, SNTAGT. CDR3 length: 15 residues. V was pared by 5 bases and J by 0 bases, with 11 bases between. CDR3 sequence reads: CASSLEGSSYNEQFF. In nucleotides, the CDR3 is TGTGCCAGCAGTCTTGAAGGGAGCTCCTACAATGAGCAGTTCTTC.

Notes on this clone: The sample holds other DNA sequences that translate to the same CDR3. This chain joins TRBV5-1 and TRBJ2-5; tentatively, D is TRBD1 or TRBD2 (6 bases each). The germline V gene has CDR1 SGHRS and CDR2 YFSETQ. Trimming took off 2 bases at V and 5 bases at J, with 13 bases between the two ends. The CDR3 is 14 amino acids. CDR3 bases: TGCGCCAGCAGCTTAGTAGGGGGGCAGGAGACCCAGTACTTC. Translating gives CASSLVGGQETQYF.

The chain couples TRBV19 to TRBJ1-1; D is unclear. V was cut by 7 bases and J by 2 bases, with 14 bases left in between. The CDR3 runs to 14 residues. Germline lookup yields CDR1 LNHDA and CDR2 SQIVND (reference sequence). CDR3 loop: CASTQFAGNTEAFF. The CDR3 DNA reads TGTGCCAGTACCCAGTTTGCCGGAAACACTGAAGCTTTCTTT.

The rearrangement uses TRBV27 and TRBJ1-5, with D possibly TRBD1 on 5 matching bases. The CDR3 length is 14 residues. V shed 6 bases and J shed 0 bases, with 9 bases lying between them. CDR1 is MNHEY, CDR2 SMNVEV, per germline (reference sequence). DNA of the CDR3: TGTGCCAGCAGGGGGGGGGTTAGCAATCAGCCCCAGCATTTT. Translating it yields CASRGGVSNQPQHF.

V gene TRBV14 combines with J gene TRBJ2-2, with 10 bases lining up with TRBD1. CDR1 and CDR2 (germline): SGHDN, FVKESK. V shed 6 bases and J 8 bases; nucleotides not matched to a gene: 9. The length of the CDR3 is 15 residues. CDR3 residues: CASRDRGLRVGELFF. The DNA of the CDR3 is TGTGCCAGCAGAGACAGGGGGCTCAGGGTGGGGGAGCTGTTTTTT. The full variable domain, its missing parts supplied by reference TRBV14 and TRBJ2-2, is EAGVTQFPSHSVIEKGQTVTLRCDPISGHDNLYWYRRVMGKEIKFLLHFVKESKQDESGMPNNRFLAERTGGTYSTLKVQPAELEDSGVYFCASRDRGLRVGELFFGEGSRLTVL.

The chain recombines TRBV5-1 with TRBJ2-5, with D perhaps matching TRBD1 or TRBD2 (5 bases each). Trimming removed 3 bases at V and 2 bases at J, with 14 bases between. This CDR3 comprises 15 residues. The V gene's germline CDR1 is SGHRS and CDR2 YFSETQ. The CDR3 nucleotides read TGCGCCAGCAGCTCCGGGGCCCTAGGGCAAGAGACCCAGTACTTC. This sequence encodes CASSSGALGQETQYF.

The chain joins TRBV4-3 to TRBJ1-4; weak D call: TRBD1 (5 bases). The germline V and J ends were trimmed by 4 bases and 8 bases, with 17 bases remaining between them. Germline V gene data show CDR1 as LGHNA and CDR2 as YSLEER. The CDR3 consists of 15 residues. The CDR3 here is CASSPLTQGGEKLFF. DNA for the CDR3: TGCGCCAGCAGCCCATTAACCCAGGGTGGAGAAAAACTGTTTTTT.

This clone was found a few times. CDR3 sequence (DNA): TGTGCCAGCAGCTTTGAATTCTACGAGCAGTACTTC. It is translated as CASSFEFYEQYF. V and J are TRBV5-4 and TRBJ2-7; unclear D gene. The CDR3 runs to 12 residues. Germline CDR1 and CDR2: SGHNT and YYREEE (reference sequence). The V and J ends lost 2 bases and 3 bases respectively, with 6 bases between them. Looking up the rest from reference TRBV5-4 and TRBJ2-7 gives the full variable domain: ETGVTQSPTHLIKTRGQQVTLRCSSQSGHNTVSWYQQALGQGPQFIFQYYREEENGRGNFPPRFSGLQFPNYSSELNVNALELDDSALYLCASSFEFYEQYFGPGTRLTVT.

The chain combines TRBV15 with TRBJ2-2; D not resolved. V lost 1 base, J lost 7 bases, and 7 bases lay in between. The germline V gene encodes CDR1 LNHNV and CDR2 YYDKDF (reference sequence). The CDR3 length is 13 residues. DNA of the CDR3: TGTGCCACCAGCAGAGTGAACGGCGGGGAGCTGTTTTTT. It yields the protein CATSRVNGGELFF.

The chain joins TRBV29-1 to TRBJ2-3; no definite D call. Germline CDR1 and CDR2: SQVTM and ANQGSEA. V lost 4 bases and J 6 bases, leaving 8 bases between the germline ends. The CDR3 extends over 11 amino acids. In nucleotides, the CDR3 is TGCAGCGTTGCATGGCCGGATACGCAGTATTTT. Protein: CSVAWPDTQYF.

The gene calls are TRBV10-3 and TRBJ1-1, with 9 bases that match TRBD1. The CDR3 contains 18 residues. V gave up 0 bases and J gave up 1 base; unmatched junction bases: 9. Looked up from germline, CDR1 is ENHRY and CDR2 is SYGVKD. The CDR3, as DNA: TGTGCCATCAGTGAGTCGATACTACAGGGGGCCCCGAACACTGAAGCTTTCTTT. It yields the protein CAISESILQGAPNTEAFF.

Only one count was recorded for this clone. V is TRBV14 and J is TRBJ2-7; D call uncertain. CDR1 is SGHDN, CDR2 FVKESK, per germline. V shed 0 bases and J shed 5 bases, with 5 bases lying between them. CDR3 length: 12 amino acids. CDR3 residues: CASSQDWNEQYF. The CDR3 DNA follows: TGTGCCAGCAGCCAAGATTGGAACGAGCAGTACTTC.

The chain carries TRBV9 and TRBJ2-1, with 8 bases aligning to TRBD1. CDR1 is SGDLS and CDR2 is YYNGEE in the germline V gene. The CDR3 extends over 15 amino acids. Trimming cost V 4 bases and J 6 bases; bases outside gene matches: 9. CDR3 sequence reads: CASSFGQGLSNEQFF. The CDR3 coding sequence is TGTGCCAGCAGCTTCGGACAGGGTCTGAGCAATGAGCAGTTCTTC.

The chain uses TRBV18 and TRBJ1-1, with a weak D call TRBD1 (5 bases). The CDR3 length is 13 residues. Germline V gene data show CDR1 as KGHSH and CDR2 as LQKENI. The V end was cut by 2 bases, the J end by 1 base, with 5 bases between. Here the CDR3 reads CASSPGGNTEAFF. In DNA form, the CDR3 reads TGTGCCAGCTCACCAGGGGGGAACACTGAAGCTTTCTTT.

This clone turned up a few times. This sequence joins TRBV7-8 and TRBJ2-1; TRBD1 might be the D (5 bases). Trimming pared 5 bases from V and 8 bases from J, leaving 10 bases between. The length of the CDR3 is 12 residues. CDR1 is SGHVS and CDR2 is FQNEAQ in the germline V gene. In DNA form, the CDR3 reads TGTGCCAGCAGCCAGGGTGCGGATGAGCAGTTCTTC. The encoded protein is CASSQGADEQFF.

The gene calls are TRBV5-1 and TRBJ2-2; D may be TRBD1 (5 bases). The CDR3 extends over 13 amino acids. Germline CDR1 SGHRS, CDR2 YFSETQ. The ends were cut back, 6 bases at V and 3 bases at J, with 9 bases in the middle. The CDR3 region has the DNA TGCGCCAGCAATATAGGGGACACCGGGGAGCTGTTTTTT. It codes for CASNIGDTGELFF.

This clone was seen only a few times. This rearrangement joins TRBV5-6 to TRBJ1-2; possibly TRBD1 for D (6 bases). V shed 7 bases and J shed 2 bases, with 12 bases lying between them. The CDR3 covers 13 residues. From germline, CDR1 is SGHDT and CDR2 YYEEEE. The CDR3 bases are TGTGCCAGCCAGAGGGGGGCAAACTATGGCTACACCTTC. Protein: CASQRGANYGYTF.

CDR3 DNA: TGTGCCAGCAGCTTAGGTAGGGCAGAGAACACTGAAGCTTTCTTT. Its translation is CASSLGRAENTEAFF. The chain has TRBV7-9 and TRBJ1-1; no clear D gene. There are 15 residues in the CDR3. Germline CDR1 reads SEHNR; CDR2 reads FQNEAQ (reference sequence). V dropped 1 base and J dropped 1 base, with 10 bases sitting between them.

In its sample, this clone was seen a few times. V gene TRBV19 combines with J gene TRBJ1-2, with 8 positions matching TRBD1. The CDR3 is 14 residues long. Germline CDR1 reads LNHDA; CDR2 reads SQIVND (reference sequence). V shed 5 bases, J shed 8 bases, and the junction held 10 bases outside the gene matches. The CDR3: CASSSDRGRYGYTF. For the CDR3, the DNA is TGTGCCAGTAGTTCAGACAGGGGCCGCTACGGCTACACCTTC. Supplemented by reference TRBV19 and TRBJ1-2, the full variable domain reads DGGITQSPKYLFRKEGQNVTLSCEQNLNHDAMYWYRQDPGQGLRLIYYSQIVNDFQKGDIAEGYSVSREKKESFPLTVTSAQKNPTAFYLCASSSDRGRYGYTFGSGTRLTVV.

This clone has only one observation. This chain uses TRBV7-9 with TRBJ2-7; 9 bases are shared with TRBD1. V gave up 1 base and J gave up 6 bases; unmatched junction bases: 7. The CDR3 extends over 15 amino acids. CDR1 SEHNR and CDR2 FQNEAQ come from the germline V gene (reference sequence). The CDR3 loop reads CASSLGKDRGSEQYF. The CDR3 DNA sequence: TGTGCCAGCAGCTTAGGCAAGGACAGGGGCTCCGAGCAGTACTTC.

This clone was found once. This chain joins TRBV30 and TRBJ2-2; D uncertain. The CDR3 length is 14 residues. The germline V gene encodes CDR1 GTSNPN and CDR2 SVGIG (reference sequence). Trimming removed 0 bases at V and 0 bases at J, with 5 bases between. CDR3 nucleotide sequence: TGTGCCTGGAGTGTAACAGCGAACACCGGGGAGCTGTTTTTT. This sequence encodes CAWSVTANTGELFF.

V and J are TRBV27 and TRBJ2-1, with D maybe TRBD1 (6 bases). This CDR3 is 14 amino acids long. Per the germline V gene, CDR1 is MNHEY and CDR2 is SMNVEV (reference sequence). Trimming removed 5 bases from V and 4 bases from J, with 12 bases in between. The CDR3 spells CASSHRTAYNEQFF. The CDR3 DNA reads TGTGCCAGCAGTCACCGGACAGCTTACAATGAGCAGTTCTTC.

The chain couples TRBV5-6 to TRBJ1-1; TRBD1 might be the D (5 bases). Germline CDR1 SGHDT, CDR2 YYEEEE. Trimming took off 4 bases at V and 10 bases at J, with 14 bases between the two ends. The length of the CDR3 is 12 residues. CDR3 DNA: TGTGCCAGCAGCGGGCTCGACAGAGGAGCTTTCTTT. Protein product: CASSGLDRGAFF.